This T cell receptor beta chain was documented in a study of T cells after posttransplantation cyclophosphamide (TCRdb year 2016). About the full investigation: Using TRB sequencing, the study followed how the T cell repertoire rebuilt after myeloablative bone marrow transplantation with posttransplantation cyclophosphamide given as GVHD prophylaxis. Because TRA and TRB clonality correlated tightly in several samples, later TCR analyses were limited to TRB. Public TRB sequences were checked against a database of over 3,500 sequences associated with responses to pathogens, tumor antigens, self-antigens and alloantigens. Up to roughly 3 additional blood samples from 2 to 5.2 years after transplant were also TRB-sequenced in 3 patients, as was pretransplant blood from a handful of patients. Blood from every one of the 30 to 40 PTCy patients who had 1-year posttransplant specimens underwent TRB sequencing. Samples from some 32 PTCy-treated patients and under 20 related bone marrow donors of those patients were subjected to antigen receptor sequencing.

Overall study outcomes, separate from this receptor: Across under 50 patients, recipient CMV seropositivity and CMV reactivation were highly associated with TRB clonality; PTCy diversity was similar to CNI/methotrexate controls. Donor-recipient similarity was low at 1-2 months but rose over the first year, and later blood repertoires were often dominated by donor CD8+ memory clones. The TRB repertoires of T cells infiltrating skin or the GI tract showed only limited overlap with the TRB repertoires found in blood.

The treatment or condition tag for this specimen amounts to: high-dose cyclophosphamide on days +3 and +4 as single-agent GVHD prophylaxis. Busulfan and fludarabine conditioning, a related or unrelated marrow graft, and cyclophosphamide on days +3 and +4 were given to PTCy patients. PTCy-treated patients came from a prospective multi-institutional clinical trial. Mononuclear cells from peripheral blood and bone marrow were separated by Ficoll-Hypaque density centrifugation and then cryopreserved. CD4+ and CD8+ T cells, including naive and memory subsets, were sorted by FACS using a FACSAria II. Genomic DNA was the input for TRB sequencing, which was run either with the immunoSEQ assay at survey resolution or with the hsTCRB kit. The authors' analysis ran thus. The immunoSEQ software handled the initial read processing, while the LymphoSeq R package was used for the repertoire analyses. Clonality was computed as 1 minus normalized Shannon entropy; Gini coefficient was also calculated for each TRB dataset. To infer phenotypes in unsorted samples, TRB sequences from sorted subsets of the recipient or donor were mapped onto the unsorted samples of the same recipient. Imported from immuneACCESS, the table was reduced by TCRdb to in-frame sequences with V and J called. These copies leave out some clones; in studies compared against another copy, an unresolved V gene accounts for under half, and the cause of the remainder is not known. V, J and clone size were drawn from that table, and D and trimming were deduced from the DNA. The sample records 7,000 to 8,000 clones, around 82% of which are singletons. The ten largest clones add up to 15% to 20% of the sample.

Per the germline V gene, SNHLY is the CDR1 and FYNNEI is the CDR2. The cysteine opens and the phenylalanine closes a CDR3 of 13 amino acids. This entry keeps only the CDR3 DNA: 39 bases, framed from base 1. With respect to this clone: Its antigen remains unidentified. The junction differs from germline at one of its ends, possibly a read error. The same CDR3 can be traced to other DNA sequences in this sample.

This receptor was identified in a female patient in her thirties or forties who received an allogeneic stem cell transplant from a related donor, was CMV-positive, and had no GVHD. After transplantation, some T cells may belong to the graft donor instead of the recipient. Sample: CD4+ T cells sorted from blood, taken around 1,200 days after allogeneic stem cell transplant with posttransplant cyclophosphamide. The rearranged segments are TRBV2 and TRBJ1-6; tentative D gene TRBD1, with 5 bases matching. The CDR3 protein: CASKEGVNSPLHF. Read as DNA, the sequence is TGTGCCAGCAAGGAAGGGGTAAATTCCCCCCTCCACTTT.